These T cell receptor beta chains were read from a single sample in a study of cytomegalovirus exposure and HLA in healthy donors. Assay: immunoSEQ multiplex PCR; the TCRdb copy retains only in-frame clones and omits some. The sample consists of some 120,000 clones, roughly two thirds of them appearing once. The sample consisted of PBMCs. All receptors come from a man aged 25 to 40 in good health and CMV-seropositive. CDR3s include the opening cysteine and the closing phenylalanine or tryptophan. The D gene is left open where the match is weak. Clone size is shown for a subset of rows, as once, few, many or a class of expanded clone.

cdr3_nt cdr3_aa d_call v_call clone_size j_call
TGCAGTGCTGCCTCCTTAGACACCATATATTTT CSAASLDTIYF NA TRBV20-1 NA TRBJ1-3
TGTGCCATCAGTGGGGACAGGGATATCGGGGAGCTGTTTTTT CAISGDRDIGELFF TRBD1 TRBV10-3 NA TRBJ2-2
TGTGCCAGCAGTGTAGACAGGGGGTATGGAGATACGCAGTATTTT CASSVDRGYGDTQYF TRBD1 TRBV2 NA TRBJ2-3
TGTGCCAGCAGCAGAGGACAGGGGCTAAAGCACTACGAGCAGTACTTC CASSRGQGLKHYEQYF TRBD1 TRBV7-6 once TRBJ2-7
TGCGCCAGCAGTGAGCCTGCGGAAGGGGTCCACGAGCAGTACTTC CASSEPAEGVHEQYF NA TRBV10-2 NA TRBJ2-7
TGTGCCAGCAATAAAGACAGGGGGGGTGGTCAGCCCCAGCATTTT CASNKDRGGGQPQHF TRBD1 TRBV28 NA TRBJ1-5
TGTGCCAGCAGTTACTTGGCTTCTGGGGCCAACGTCCTGACTTTC CASSYLASGANVLTF NA TRBV6-5 NA TRBJ2-6
TGCAGCGTTGCCCTCCGGGGAGACTATGGCTACACCTTC CSVALRGDYGYTF NA TRBV29-1 NA TRBJ1-2
TGTGCCAGCAGCTTTCCTACAGGAGCCCGAAGGGGGGAGCAGTACTTC CASSFPTGARRGEQYF NA TRBV5-4 few TRBJ2-7
TGTGCCAGCAGGAGACAGGGATCAAATGAGCAGTTCTTC CASRRQGSNEQFF TRBD1 TRBV6-1 NA TRBJ2-1
TGTGCCAGCAGTCCTTCCTACGAGCAGTACTTC CASSPSYEQYF NA TRBV2 few TRBJ2-7
TGTGCCAGCAGCGAACAGGGGCAGACCCAGTACTTC CASSEQGQTQYF TRBD1 TRBV13 NA TRBJ2-5
TGCGCCAGCAGCCCTTGGGTGGGACTAGGGCAAGAGACCCAGTACTTC CASSPWVGLGQETQYF TRBD2 TRBV4-3 NA TRBJ2-5
TGCGCCAGCAGCCAAGTGTCCAGCGGGAGACCCTACGAGCAGTACTTC CASSQVSSGRPYEQYF TRBD2 TRBV4-1 NA TRBJ2-7
TGTGCCAGCAGTGAAGCCCTCCCAGCCTACGAGCAGTACTTC CASSEALPAYEQYF NA TRBV6-1 NA TRBJ2-7
TGCGCCAGCAGCCACGGCTGGTTTGGGGCTAGCGGGAAAACAAAAGAGACCCAGTACTTC CASSHGWFGASGKTKETQYF TRBD2 TRBV4-1 NA TRBJ2-5
TGTGCCAGCAGCTCTCTCGGGGACTCCAGTACTGAAGCTTTCTTT CASSSLGDSSTEAFF NA TRBV7-9 once TRBJ1-1
TGTGCCAGTAACACCATACCAGGGCTAATTTATGGCTACACCTTC CASNTIPGLIYGYTF NA TRBV2 NA TRBJ1-2
TGCGCCAGCAGCTTGATCCGGAGTAGGGGGTATACTGAAGCTTTCTTT CASSLIRSRGYTEAFF NA TRBV5-1 few TRBJ1-1